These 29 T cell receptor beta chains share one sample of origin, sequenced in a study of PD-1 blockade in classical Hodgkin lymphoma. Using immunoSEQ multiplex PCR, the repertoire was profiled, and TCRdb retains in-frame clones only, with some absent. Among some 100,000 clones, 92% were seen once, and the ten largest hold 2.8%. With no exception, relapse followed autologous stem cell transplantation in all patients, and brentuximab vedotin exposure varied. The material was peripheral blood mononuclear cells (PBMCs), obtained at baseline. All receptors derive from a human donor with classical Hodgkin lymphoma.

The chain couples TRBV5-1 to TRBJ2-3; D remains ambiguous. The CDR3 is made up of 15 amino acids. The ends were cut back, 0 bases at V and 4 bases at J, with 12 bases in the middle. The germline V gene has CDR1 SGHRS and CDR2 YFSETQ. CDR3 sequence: CASSLETPRADTQYF. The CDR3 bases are TGCGCCAGCAGCTTGGAGACCCCGAGAGCAGATACGCAGTATTTT. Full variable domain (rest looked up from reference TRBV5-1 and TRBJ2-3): KAGVTQTPRYLIKTRGQQVTLSCSPISGHRSVSWYQQTPGQGLQFLFEYFSETQRNKGNFPGRFSGRQFSNSRSEMNVSTLELGDSALYLCASSLETPRADTQYFGPGTRLTVL.

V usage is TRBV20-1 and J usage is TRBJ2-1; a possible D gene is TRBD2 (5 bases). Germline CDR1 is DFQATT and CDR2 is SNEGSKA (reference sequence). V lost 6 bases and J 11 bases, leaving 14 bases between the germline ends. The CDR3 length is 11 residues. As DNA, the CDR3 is TGCAGTGCGGACCGCAGCGGCAAGCAGTTCTTC. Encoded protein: CSADRSGKQFF.

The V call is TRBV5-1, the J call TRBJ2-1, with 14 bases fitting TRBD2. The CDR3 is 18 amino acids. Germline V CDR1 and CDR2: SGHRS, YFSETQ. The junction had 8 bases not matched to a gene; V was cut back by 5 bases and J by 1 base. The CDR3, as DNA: TGCGCCAGCAGTTTCGGGACTAGCGGGAGTTTTTCCTACAATGAGCAGTTCTTC. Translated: CASSFGTSGSFSYNEQFF.

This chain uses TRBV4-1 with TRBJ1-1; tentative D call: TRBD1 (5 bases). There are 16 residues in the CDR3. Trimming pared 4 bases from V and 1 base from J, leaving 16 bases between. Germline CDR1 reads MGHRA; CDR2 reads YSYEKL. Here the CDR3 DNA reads TGCGCCAGCAGCCCGCGCCTCGGCCAGGGGAACACTGAAGCTTTCTTT. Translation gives CASSPRLGQGNTEAFF.

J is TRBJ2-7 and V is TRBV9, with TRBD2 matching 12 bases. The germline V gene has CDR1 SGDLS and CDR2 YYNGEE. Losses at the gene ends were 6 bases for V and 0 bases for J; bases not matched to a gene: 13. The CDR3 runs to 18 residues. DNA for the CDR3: TGTGCCAGCAACGGAAAAGGACTAGCGGGGCGAAGCTCCTACGAGCAGTACTTC. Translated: CASNGKGLAGRSSYEQYF.

CDR3 coding DNA: TGTGCCAGCAGAGGGTCCCCAGATACGCAGTATTTT. Residues: CASRGSPDTQYF. V gene TRBV2 combines with J gene TRBJ2-3, with D hard to call. Germline V lookup: CDR1 SNHLY, CDR2 FYNNEI. V dropped 6 bases and J dropped 4 bases, with 8 bases sitting between them. This CDR3 spans 12 amino acids.

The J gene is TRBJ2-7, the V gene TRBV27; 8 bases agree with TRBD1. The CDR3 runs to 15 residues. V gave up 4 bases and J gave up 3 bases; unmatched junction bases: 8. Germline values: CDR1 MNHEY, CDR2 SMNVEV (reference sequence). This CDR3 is CASSYTGGTIYEQYF. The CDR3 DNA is TGTGCCAGCAGTTATACAGGGGGAACCATCTACGAGCAGTACTTC.

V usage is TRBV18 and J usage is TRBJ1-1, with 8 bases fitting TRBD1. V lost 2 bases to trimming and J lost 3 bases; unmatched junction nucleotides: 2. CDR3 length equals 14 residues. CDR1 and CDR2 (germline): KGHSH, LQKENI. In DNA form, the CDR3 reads TGTGCCAGCTCACCAATGGACAGGGACACTGAAGCTTTCTTT. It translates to CASSPMDRDTEAFF.

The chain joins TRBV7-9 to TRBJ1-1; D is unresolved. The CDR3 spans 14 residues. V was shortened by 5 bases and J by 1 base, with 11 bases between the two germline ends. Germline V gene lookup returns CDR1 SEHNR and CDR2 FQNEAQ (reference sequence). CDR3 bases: TGTGCCAGCAGCCTCGGACGGAGGAACACTGAAGCTTTCTTT. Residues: CASSLGRRNTEAFF.

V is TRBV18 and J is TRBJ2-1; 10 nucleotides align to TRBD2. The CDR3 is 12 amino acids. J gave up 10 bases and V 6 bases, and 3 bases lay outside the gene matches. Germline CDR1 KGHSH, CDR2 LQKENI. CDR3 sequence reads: CASSSTSGEQFF. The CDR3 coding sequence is TGTGCCAGCTCGTCGACTAGCGGGGAGCAGTTCTTC.

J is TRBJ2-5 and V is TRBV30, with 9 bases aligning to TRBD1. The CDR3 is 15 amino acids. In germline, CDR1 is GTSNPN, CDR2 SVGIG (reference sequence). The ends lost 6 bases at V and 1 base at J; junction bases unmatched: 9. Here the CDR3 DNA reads TGTGCCTGCTTGGGACAGGGATACATCCAAGAGACCCAGTACTTC. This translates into CACLGQGYIQETQYF.

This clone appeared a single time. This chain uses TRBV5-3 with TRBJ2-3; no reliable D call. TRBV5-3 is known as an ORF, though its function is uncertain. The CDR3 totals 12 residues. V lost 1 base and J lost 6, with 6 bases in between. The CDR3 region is CARSLLKDTQYF. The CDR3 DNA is TGTGCCAGAAGCTTGCTGAAGGATACGCAGTATTTT.

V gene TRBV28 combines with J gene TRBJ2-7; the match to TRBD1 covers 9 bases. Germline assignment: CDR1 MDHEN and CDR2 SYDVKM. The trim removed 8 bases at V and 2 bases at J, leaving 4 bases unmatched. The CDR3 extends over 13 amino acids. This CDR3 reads CASGTGTPYEQYF. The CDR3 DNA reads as TGTGCCAGCGGGACAGGGACCCCCTACGAGCAGTACTTC.

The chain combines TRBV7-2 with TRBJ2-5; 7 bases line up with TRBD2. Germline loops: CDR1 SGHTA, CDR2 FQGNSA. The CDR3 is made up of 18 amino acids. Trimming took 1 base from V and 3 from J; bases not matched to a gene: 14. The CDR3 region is CASSLVGSGAGVEETQYF. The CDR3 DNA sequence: TGTGCCAGCAGCTTAGTGGGGAGCGGGGCGGGAGTGGAAGAGACCCAGTACTTC.

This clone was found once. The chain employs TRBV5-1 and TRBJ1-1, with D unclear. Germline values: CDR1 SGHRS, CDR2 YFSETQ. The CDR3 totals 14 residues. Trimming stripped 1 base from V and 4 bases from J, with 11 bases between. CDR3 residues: CASSLRDPSTEAFF. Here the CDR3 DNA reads TGCGCCAGCAGCTTGAGGGATCCGAGCACTGAAGCTTTCTTT.

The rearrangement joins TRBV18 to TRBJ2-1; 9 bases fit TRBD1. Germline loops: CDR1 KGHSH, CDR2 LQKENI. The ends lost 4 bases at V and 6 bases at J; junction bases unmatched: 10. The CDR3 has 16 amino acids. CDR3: CASSLLDGTGTNEQFF. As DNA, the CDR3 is TGTGCCAGCTCACTGTTAGACGGGACAGGGACCAATGAGCAGTTCTTC.

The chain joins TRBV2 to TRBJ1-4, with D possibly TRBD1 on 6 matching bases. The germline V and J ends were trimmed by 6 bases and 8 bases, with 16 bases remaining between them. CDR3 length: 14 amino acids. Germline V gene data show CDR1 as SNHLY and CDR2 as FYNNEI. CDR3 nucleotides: TGTGCCAGCAGGATGGGGGGGGCATTGGAAAAACTGTTTTTT. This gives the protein CASRMGGALEKLFF.

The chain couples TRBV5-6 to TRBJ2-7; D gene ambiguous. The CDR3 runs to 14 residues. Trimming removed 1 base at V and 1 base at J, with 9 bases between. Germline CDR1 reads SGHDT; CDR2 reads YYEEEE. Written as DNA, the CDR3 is TGTGCCAGCAGCTTGCTTACGGGTTCCTACGAGCAGTACTTC. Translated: CASSLLTGSYEQYF.

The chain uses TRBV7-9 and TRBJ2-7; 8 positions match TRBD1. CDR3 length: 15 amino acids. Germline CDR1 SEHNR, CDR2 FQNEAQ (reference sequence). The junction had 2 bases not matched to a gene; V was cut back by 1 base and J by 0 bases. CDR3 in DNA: TGTGCCAGCAGCTTAGGGGACAGGAACTCCTACGAGCAGTACTTC. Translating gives CASSLGDRNSYEQYF.

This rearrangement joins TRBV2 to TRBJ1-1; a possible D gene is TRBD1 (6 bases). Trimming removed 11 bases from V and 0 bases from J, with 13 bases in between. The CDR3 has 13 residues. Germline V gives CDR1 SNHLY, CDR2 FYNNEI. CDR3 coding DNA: TGTGCCGCCCGGAGGGGGGTGAACACTGAAGCTTTCTTT. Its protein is CAARRGVNTEAFF.

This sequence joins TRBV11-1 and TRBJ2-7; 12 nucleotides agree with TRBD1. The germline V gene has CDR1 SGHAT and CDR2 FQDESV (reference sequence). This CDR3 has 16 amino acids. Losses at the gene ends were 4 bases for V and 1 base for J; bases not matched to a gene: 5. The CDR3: CASSSGQGAVSYEQYF. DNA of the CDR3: TGTGCCAGCAGCTCGGGACAGGGGGCGGTATCCTACGAGCAGTACTTC.

DNA for the CDR3: TGTGCCAGCAGCTTAGCAGGGACAGGAAATGAAAAACTGTTTTTT. Translation: CASSLAGTGNEKLFF. V is TRBV7-2 and J is TRBJ1-4; TRBD1 matches at 8 bases. The CDR3 has 15 residues. Unmatched junction bases numbered 2, after V lost 0 bases and J lost 5 bases. In germline, CDR1 is SGHTA, CDR2 FQGNSA.

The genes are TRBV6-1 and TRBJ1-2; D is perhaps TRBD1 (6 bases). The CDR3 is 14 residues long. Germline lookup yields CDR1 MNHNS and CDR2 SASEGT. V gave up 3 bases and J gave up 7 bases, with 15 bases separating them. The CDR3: CASSERGGASGYTF. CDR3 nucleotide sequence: TGTGCCAGCAGTGAGAGGGGGGGCGCGAGTGGCTACACCTTC.

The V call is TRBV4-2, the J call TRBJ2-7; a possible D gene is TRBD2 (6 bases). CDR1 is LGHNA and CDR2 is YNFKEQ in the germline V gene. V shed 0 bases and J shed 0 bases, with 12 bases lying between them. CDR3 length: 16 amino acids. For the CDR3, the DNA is TGTGCCAGCAGCCAAGAAATAGCGGCAAGCTCCTACGAGCAGTACTTC. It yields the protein CASSQEIAASSYEQYF.

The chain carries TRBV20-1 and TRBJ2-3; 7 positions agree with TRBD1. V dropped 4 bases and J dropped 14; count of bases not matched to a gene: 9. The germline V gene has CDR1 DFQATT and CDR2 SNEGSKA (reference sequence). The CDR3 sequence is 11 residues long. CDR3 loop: CSATRQGGGYF. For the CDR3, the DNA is TGCAGTGCTACGCGACAGGGTGGGGGGTATTTT.

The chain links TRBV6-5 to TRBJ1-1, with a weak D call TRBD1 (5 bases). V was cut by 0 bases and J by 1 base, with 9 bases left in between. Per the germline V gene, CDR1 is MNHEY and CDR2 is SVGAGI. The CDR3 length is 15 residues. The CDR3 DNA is TGTGCCAGCAGTTACTCTCTTACAGGGAACACTGAAGCTTTCTTT. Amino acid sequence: CASSYSLTGNTEAFF.

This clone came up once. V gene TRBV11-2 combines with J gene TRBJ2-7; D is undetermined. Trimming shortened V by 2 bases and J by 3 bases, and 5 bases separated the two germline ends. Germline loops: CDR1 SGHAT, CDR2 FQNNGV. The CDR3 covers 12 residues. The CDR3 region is CASSLTGYEQYF. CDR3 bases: TGTGCCAGCAGCTTAACGGGCTACGAGCAGTACTTC.

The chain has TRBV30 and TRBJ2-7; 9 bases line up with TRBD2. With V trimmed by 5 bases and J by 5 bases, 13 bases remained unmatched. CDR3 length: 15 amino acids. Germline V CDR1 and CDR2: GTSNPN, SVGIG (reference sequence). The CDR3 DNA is TGTGCCTGGGGGCAGTGGGGCGGGAGGGCCCACGAGCAGTACTTC. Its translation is CAWGQWGGRAHEQYF. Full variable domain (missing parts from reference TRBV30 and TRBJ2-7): SQTIHQWPATLVQPVGSPLSLECTVEGTSNPNLYWYRQAAGRGLQLLFYSVGIGQISSEVPQNLSASRPQDRQFILSSKKLLLSDSGFYLCAWGQWGGRAHEQYFGPGTRLTVT.

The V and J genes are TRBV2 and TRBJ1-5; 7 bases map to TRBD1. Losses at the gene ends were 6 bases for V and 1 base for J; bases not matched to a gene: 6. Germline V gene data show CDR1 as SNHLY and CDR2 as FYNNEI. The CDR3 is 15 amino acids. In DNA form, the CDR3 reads TGTGCCAGCAGACGTGAGACAGGGAGCAATCAGCCCCAGCATTTT. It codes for CASRRETGSNQPQHF. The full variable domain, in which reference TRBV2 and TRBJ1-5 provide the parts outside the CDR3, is EPEVTQTPSHQVTQMGQEVILRCVPISNHLYFYWYRQILGQKVEFLVSFYNNEISEKSEIFDDQFSVERPDGSNFTLKIRSTKLEDSAMYFCASRRETGSNQPQHFGDGTRLSIL.